This T cell receptor beta chain appears in the sequencing data of a study of beta chain features in type 1 diabetes. The study, taken as a whole, reports: Patients' naive, central memory and Treg TCRB repertoires seemed closer to one another than those of healthy donors. PCR might favor shorter templates, equally in patients and controls. Patients with Type 1 diabetes showed moderately but significantly shorter TCRB CDR3s in all four CD4+ subsets.

This clone has more than one count but fewer than ten. Its antigen is still unknown. Sorting based on CD45RO/CCR7/CD25/CD127/CD95/CD27 separated CD4+ naive, central memory, regulatory and stem cell-like memory cells. Germline V gives CDR1 SNHLY, CDR2 FYNNEI. Trimming left V 6 bases short and J 1 base short, with 10 bases between. The CDR3 covers 14 residues. The investigators reverse transcribed all of the isolated RNA, so they sequenced expressed TCRB transcripts. This table comes from immunoSEQ multiplex PCR, and its TCRdb copy is limited to in-frame clones, with some not included. The table shows 640,000 or so clones, with more than 12% occurring only once.

The chain is built from TRBV2 and TRBJ1-5; D gene unclear. This TCR came from a man younger than 35 with type 1 diabetes. The sample consisted of naive CD4+ T cells from blood. The DNA for the CDR3 is TGTGCCAGCAGCGGTGTACAGAGCAATCAGCCCCAGCATTTT. Encoded protein: CASSGVQSNQPQHF.